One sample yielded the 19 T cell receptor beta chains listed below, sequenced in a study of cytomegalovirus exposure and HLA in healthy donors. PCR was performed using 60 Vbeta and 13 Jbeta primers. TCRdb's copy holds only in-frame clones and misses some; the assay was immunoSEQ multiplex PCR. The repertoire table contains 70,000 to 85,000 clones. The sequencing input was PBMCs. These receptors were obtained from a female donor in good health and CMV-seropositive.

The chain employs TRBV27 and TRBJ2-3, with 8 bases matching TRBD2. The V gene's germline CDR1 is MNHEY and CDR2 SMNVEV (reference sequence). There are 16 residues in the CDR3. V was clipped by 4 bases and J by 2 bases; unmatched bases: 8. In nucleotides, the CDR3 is TGTGCCAGCAGTTCCGAGCGGGGGAGTTACACAGATACGCAGTATTTT. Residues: CASSSERGSYTDTQYF.

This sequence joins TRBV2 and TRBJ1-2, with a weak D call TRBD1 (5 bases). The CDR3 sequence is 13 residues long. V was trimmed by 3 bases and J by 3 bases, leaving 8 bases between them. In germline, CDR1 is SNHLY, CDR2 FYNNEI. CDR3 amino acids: CASSDTGDYGYTF. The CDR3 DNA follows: TGTGCCAGCAGTGACACAGGAGACTATGGCTACACCTTC.

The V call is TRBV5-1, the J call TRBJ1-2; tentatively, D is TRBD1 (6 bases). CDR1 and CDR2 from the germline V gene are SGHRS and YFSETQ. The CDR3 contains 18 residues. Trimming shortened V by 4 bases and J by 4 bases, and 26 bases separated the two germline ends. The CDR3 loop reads CASSLNGFDRKGVYGYTF. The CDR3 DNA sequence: TGCGCCAGCAGCCTCAACGGCTTTGACAGAAAGGGGGTCTATGGCTACACCTTC.

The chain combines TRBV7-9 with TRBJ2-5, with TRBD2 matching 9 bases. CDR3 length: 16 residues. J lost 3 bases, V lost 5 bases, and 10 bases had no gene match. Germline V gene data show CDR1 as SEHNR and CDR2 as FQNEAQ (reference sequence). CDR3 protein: CASSPLRLAVEETQYF. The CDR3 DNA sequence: TGTGCCAGCAGCCCTCTCCGACTAGCGGTAGAAGAGACCCAGTACTTC.

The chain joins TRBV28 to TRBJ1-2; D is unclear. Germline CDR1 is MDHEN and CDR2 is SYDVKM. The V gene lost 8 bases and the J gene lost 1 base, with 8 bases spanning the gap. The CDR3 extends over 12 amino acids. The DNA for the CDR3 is TGTGCCAGCTCTGAGATTAACTATGGCTACACCTTC. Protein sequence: CASSEINYGYTF.

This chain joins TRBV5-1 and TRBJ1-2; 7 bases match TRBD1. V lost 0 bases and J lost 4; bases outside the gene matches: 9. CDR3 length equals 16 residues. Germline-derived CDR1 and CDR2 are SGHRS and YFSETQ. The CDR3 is CASSLDQGTAGYGYTF. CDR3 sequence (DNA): TGCGCCAGCAGCTTGGATCAGGGGACAGCGGGCTATGGCTACACCTTC.

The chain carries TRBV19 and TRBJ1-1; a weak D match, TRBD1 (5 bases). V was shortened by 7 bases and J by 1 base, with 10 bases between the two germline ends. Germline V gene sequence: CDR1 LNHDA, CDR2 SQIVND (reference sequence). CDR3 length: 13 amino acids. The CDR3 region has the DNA TGTGCCAGTAAGGGCAGGGAGAACACTGAAGCTTTCTTT. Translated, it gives CASKGRENTEAFF.

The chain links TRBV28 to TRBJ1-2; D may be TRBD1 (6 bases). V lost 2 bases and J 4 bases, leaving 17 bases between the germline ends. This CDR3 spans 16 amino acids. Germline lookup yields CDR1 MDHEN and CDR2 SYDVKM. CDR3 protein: CASSLGEQGGVYGYTF. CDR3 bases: TGTGCCAGCAGTTTAGGGGAACAGGGAGGGGTCTATGGCTACACCTTC.

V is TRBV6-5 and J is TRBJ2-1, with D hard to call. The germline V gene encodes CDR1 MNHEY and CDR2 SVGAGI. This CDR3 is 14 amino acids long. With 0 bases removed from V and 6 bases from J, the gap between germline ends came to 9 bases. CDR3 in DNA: TGTGCCAGCAGTTACTCCGGAGTAAGCAATGAGCAGTTCTTC. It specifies CASSYSGVSNEQFF.

CDR3 amino acids: CASSVGGGRGETQYF. DNA for the CDR3: TGTGCCAGCAGCGTAGGAGGGGGCAGGGGGGAGACCCAGTACTTC. This rearrangement joins TRBV9 to TRBJ2-5, with 7 bases matching TRBD1. The V segment lost 0 bases and the J segment 5 bases; nucleotides outside the gene matches: 7. Germline V CDR1 and CDR2: SGDLS, YYNGEE. The CDR3 is 15 residues long.

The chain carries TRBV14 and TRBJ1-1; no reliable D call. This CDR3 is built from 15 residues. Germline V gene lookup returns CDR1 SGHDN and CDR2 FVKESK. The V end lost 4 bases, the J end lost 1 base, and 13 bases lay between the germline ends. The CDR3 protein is CASSPYLLSNTEAFF. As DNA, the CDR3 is TGTGCCAGCAGCCCCTACCTCCTATCGAACACTGAAGCTTTCTTT.

The CDR3 DNA sequence: TGTGCCAGCAGCCCCGGGAGGGGGTATGAGCAGTTCTTC. Translating it yields CASSPGRGYEQFF. The chain couples TRBV6-5 to TRBJ2-1; 8 positions match TRBD2. V shed 6 bases, J shed 8 bases, and the junction held 6 bases outside the gene matches. CDR3 length: 13 amino acids. The germline CDR1 and CDR2 sequences are MNHEY and SVGAGI.

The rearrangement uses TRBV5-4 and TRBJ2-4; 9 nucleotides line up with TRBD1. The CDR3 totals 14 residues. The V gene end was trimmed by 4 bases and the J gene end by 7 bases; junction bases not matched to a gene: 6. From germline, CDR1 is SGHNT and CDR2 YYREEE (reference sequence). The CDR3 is CASSTGQGINIQYF. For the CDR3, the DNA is TGTGCCAGCAGCACGGGACAGGGAATTAACATTCAGTACTTC.

CDR3 protein: CASSQTGAAPYGYTF. The CDR3, as DNA: TGTGCCAGCAGCCAAACAGGGGCCGCACCCTATGGCTACACCTTC. V and J are TRBV7-6 and TRBJ1-2; TRBD1 aligns across 7 bases. The V gene end was trimmed by 5 bases and the J gene end by 4 bases; junction bases not matched to a gene: 10. Germline V gene data show CDR1 as SGHVS and CDR2 as FNYEAQ. There are 15 residues in the CDR3.

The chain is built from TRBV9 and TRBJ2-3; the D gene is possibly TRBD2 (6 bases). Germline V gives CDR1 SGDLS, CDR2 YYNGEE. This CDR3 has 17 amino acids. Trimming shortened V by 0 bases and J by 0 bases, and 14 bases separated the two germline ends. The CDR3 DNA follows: TGTGCCAGCAGCGTAGTCGGCGGACTAACTAGCACAGATACGCAGTATTTT. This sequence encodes CASSVVGGLTSTDTQYF.

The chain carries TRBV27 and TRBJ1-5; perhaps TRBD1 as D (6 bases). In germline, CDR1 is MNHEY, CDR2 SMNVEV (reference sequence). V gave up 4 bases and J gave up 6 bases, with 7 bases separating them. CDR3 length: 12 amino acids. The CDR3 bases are TGTGCCAGCAGTTCAGGGGCTCAGCCCCAGCATTTT. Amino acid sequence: CASSSGAQPQHF.

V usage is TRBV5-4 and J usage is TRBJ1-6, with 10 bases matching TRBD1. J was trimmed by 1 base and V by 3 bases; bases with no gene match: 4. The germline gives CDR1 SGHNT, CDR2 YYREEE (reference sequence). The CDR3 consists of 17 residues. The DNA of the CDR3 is TGTGCCAGCAGCTCGGGACAGGGGAGGTCCTATAATTCACCCCTCCACTTT. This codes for CASSSGQGRSYNSPLHF.

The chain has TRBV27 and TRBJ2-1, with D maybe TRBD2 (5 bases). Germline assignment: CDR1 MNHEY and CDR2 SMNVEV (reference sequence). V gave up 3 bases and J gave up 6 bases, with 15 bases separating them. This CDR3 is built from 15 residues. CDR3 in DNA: TGTGCCAGCAGTTTGCGGGCAAGGTACGCCAATGAGCAGTTCTTC. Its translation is CASSLRARYANEQFF.

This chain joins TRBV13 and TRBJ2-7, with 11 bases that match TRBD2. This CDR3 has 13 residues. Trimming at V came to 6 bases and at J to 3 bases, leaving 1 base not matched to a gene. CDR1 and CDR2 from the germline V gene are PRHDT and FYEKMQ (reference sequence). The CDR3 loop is CASRTSGSYEQYF. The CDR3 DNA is TGTGCCAGCAGAACTAGCGGGAGCTACGAGCAGTACTTC.